This T cell receptor (beta chain) comes out of a study of blood T cell repertoires in COVID-19. As handled by the study authors: Amplification from reference gene primers served as the basis for estimated nucleated cell counts. Profiling relied on immunoSEQ multiplex PCR, and the TCRdb table lists in-frame clones only, not all of them. V and J calls plus clone size are reproduced from that table; the DNA served to infer D and trimming. The sample lists roughly 220,000 clones, roughly four fifths occurring once. Sequenced material: peripheral blood. The clonotype comes from a woman in her 30s who had recovered from COVID-19.

DNA for the CDR3: TGTGCCAGCAGCTCTAGGACTAGCTCCGGGGAGACCCAGTACTTC. The encoded protein is CASSSRTSSGETQYF. The rearrangement links TRBV14 to TRBJ2-5; TRBD2 agrees at 8 bases. Trimming at V came to 5 bases and at J to 5 bases, leaving 10 bases not matched to a gene. In germline, CDR1 is SGHDN, CDR2 FVKESK. The length of the CDR3 is 15 residues.